A single sample gave rise to the 22 T cell receptor beta chains below, sequenced in a study of blood T cells in healthy people across ages. Then a second PCR, running about 6 to 11 cycles, was carried out with a sample-barcoded 5' primer and a J-beta primer mix. Using its own MiXCR run on the 5' RACE reads, TCRdb lists one record per CDR3 protein. Of around 990,000 distinct CDR3 sequences detected, roughly two fifths appear once; the ten largest clones hold 13%. The sample comprised blood. The receptor set was obtained from a man between 18 and 29 years old in good health.

This clonotype was picked up one time. The chain recombines TRBV28 with TRBJ1-2, with D maybe TRBD1 (5 bases). There are 17 residues in the CDR3. Trimming removed 3 bases from V and 0 bases from J, with 17 bases in between. Germline CDR1 is MDHEN and CDR2 is SYDVKM. This chain's CDR3 is CASSFRMRGRANYGYTF. DNA for the CDR3: TGTGCCAGCAGTTTTAGGATGCGGGGCAGGGCTAACTATGGCTACACCTTC.

This clonotype was counted a single time. This chain links TRBV4-1 with TRBJ1-3, with D possibly matching TRBD1 (5 bases). This CDR3 has 15 amino acids. The germline V and J ends were trimmed by 4 bases and 4 bases, with 14 bases remaining between them. Germline V gives CDR1 MGHRA, CDR2 YSYEKL. The CDR3 sequence: CASSPKGSWGNTIYF. CDR3 DNA sequence: TGCGCCAGCAGCCCGAAGGGGAGCTGGGGAAACACCATATATTTT.

The chain links TRBV6-1 to TRBJ1-1; 7 nucleotides line up with TRBD1. The CDR3 loop spans 17 amino acids. Trimming at V came to 8 bases and at J to 3 bases, leaving 18 bases not matched to a gene. CDR1 is MNHNS, CDR2 SASEGT, per germline. The CDR3 protein is CASQGRVIDRADTEAFF. The CDR3 nucleotides read TGTGCCAGCCAAGGCCGGGTAATCGACAGGGCGGACACTGAAGCTTTCTTT.

V and J are TRBV28 and TRBJ2-7; 8 nucleotides match TRBD1. V dropped 3 bases and J dropped 7; count of bases not matched to a gene: 11. This CDR3 region has 15 residues. Germline values: CDR1 MDHEN, CDR2 SYDVKM. The DNA of the CDR3 is TGTGCCAGCAGTTTCCCGGACAGGGCCCTTCGGGAGCAGTACTTC. Its translation is CASSFPDRALREQYF. The whole variable domain, filled in from reference TRBV28 and TRBJ2-7, reads DVKVTQSSRYLVKRTGEKVFLECVQDMDHENMFWYRQDPGLGLRLIYFSYDVKMKEKGDIPEGYSVSREKKERFSLILESASTNQTSMYLCASSFPDRALREQYFGPGTRLTVT.

This clonotype has just a few counts. V gene TRBV9 combines with J gene TRBJ2-1; possibly TRBD1 or TRBD2 for D (6 bases each). Trimming took off 0 bases at V and 3 bases at J, with 13 bases between the two ends. CDR3 size: 16 residues. The germline gives CDR1 SGDLS, CDR2 YYNGEE. The CDR3 spells CASSVVSGAVYNEQFF. DNA of the CDR3: TGTGCCAGCAGCGTAGTTTCGGGGGCGGTCTACAATGAGCAGTTCTTC. Complete variable domain (other parts from reference TRBV9 and TRBJ2-1): DSGVTQTPKHLITATGQRVTLRCSPRSGDLSVYWYQQSLDQGLQFLIQYYNGEERAKGNILERFSAQQFPDLHSELNLSSLELGDSALYFCASSVVSGAVYNEQFFGPGTRLTVL.

This clonotype was seen more than once but under ten times. The V call is TRBV20-1, the J call TRBJ2-5; D is tentatively TRBD1 or TRBD2 (6 bases each). Looked up from germline, CDR1 is DFQATT and CDR2 is SNEGSKA (reference sequence). The CDR3 runs to 14 residues. Trimming took off 5 bases at V and 2 bases at J, with 15 bases between the two ends. CDR3: CSARKGGSQETQYF. The DNA for the CDR3 is TGCAGTGCTCGGAAAGGGGGGTCACAAGAGACCCAGTACTTC.

With regard to this clonotype: Relative to the germline gene, one junction end is altered; a read error may explain this. The chain is built from TRBV20-1 and TRBJ1-4; D is possibly TRBD1 (6 bases). This CDR3 has 14 residues. Germline lookup yields CDR1 DFQATT and CDR2 SNEGSKA (reference sequence). The CDR3 bases are TGCAGTGCCCCTCGACAGGCTCCCGGGGAAAAACAGTTTTTT. Protein product: CSAPRQAPGEKQFF.

The chain carries TRBV27 and TRBJ1-2; 9 bases line up with TRBD1. From germline, CDR1 is MNHEY and CDR2 SMNVEV (reference sequence). Losses at the gene ends were 5 bases for V and 4 bases for J; bases not matched to a gene: 14. This CDR3 spans 17 amino acids. The CDR3 loop reads CASSIMAPAGQGYGYTF. The DNA of the CDR3 is TGTGCCAGCAGTATCATGGCCCCCGCGGGACAGGGCTATGGCTACACCTTC.

The J gene is TRBJ2-7, the V gene TRBV16; 7 nucleotides align to TRBD1. The CDR3 is 14 residues long. After removal of 0 bases from V and 6 bases from J, the junction contained 5 bases not matched to a gene. The germline gives CDR1 KGHSY, CDR2 FQNENV. The CDR3 sequence is CASSQSKTGREQYF. CDR3 bases: TGTGCCAGCAGCCAATCCAAGACAGGGCGCGAGCAGTACTTC. The whole variable domain, remainder taken from reference TRBV16 and TRBJ2-7, is GEEVAQTPKHLVRGEGQKAKLYCAPIKGHSYVFWYQQVLKNEFKFLISFQNENVFDETGMPKERFSAKCLPNSPCSLEIQATKLEDSAVYFCASSQSKTGREQYFGPGTRLTVT.

The CDR3 sequence is CASSEDGTDTQYF. As DNA, the CDR3 is TGTGCCAGCAGCGAGGACGGCACAGATACGCAGTATTTT. This chain links TRBV6-2 or TRBV6-3 with TRBJ2-3, with D unclear. Trimming took 6 bases from V and 1 from J, leaving 8 bases between them. The germline CDR1 and CDR2 sequences are MNHEY and SVGEGT. The CDR3 length is 13 residues.

Only a few counts were recorded for this clonotype. This chain uses TRBV10-3 with TRBJ1-5, with D unresolved. V was shortened by 3 bases and J by 7 bases, with 7 bases between the two germline ends. The CDR3 totals 12 residues. Germline assignment: CDR1 ENHRY and CDR2 SYGVKD. The CDR3 here is CAISDGEQPQHF. Here the CDR3 DNA reads TGTGCCATCAGTGATGGGGAACAGCCCCAGCATTTT.

The chain couples TRBV20-1 to TRBJ1-1; 9 bases are shared with TRBD1. Germline loops: CDR1 DFQATT, CDR2 SNEGSKA (reference sequence). J was trimmed by 1 base and V by 6 bases; bases with no gene match: 9. The length of the CDR3 is 15 residues. The CDR3 nucleotides read TGCAGTGCCCCAGCCGGGACAGGGCAGAACACTGAAGCTTTCTTT. Its translation is CSAPAGTGQNTEAFF.

This clonotype was counted between two and nine times. The chain has TRBV20-1 and TRBJ2-1; TRBD1 agrees at 7 bases. Germline CDR1 and CDR2: DFQATT and SNEGSKA (reference sequence). Trimming took 1 base from V and 3 from J; bases not matched to a gene: 6. The length of the CDR3 is 15 residues. The CDR3, as DNA: TGCAGTGCTAGAGGGGGACAGCCTTTCTACAATGAGCAGTTCTTC. Its protein product is CSARGGQPFYNEQFF.

This clonotype was seen more than once but under ten times. V usage is TRBV3-1 and J usage is TRBJ2-7; D not certain. The J call may not be correct, given that the DNA end is closer to TRBJ2-5. The CDR3 extends over 15 amino acids. From germline, CDR1 is LGHDT and CDR2 YNNKEL (reference sequence). The CDR3 region has the DNA TGTGCCAGCAGCCCACGATCGACCAACTGGGAGACCCAGTACTTC. It encodes CASSPRSTNWETQYF.

The V call is TRBV20-1, the J call TRBJ2-1; TRBD2 agrees at 13 bases. CDR3 size: 16 residues. Germline V CDR1 and CDR2: DFQATT, SNEGSKA (reference sequence). V lost 4 bases and J lost 2; bases outside the gene matches: 5. This CDR3 reads CSATGTSGATYNEQFF. The CDR3 DNA follows: TGCAGTGCTACCGGGACTAGCGGGGCAACCTACAATGAGCAGTTCTTC.

The V gene is TRBV20-1, the J gene TRBJ2-2; 7 positions agree with TRBD1. Per the germline V gene, CDR1 is DFQATT and CDR2 is SNEGSKA (reference sequence). There are 14 residues in the CDR3. The V gene end was trimmed by 6 bases and the J gene end by 6 bases; junction bases not matched to a gene: 10. The CDR3 coding sequence is TGCAGTGCCATAACGACAGGGTGGTCCGGGGAGCTGTTTTTT. Encoded protein: CSAITTGWSGELFF.

The chain carries TRBV30 and TRBJ2-7; D may be TRBD1 (5 bases). Trimming removed 0 bases at V and 2 bases at J, with 8 bases between. CDR3 size: 13 residues. CDR1 is GTSNPN and CDR2 is SVGIG in the germline V gene (reference sequence). This CDR3 is CAWSVSGPYEQYF. As DNA, the CDR3 is TGTGCCTGGAGTGTATCAGGGCCCTACGAGCAGTACTTC.

This clonotype showed up just a few times. The chain couples TRBV9 to TRBJ1-2; 7 bases fit TRBD1. The CDR3 spans 15 residues. V shed 1 base and J 4 bases; nucleotides not matched to a gene: 7. Per germline, CDR1 SGDLS and CDR2 YYNGEE. The CDR3 loop is CASSVSPGGSYGYTF. For the CDR3, the DNA is TGTGCCAGCAGCGTATCCCCAGGGGGTAGCTATGGCTACACCTTC. Drawing the rest from reference TRBV9 and TRBJ1-2, the complete variable domain is DSGVTQTPKHLITATGQRVTLRCSPRSGDLSVYWYQQSLDQGLQFLIQYYNGEERAKGNILERFSAQQFPDLHSELNLSSLELGDSALYFCASSVSPGGSYGYTFGSGTRLTVV.

This clonotype appeared a few times. J is TRBJ1-2 and V is TRBV28; maybe TRBD1 (6 bases). The CDR3 loop spans 15 amino acids. V lost 5 bases to trimming and J lost 3 bases, with 16 bases between them. CDR1 is MDHEN, CDR2 SYDVKM, per germline. DNA for the CDR3: TGTGCCAGCAGTCCTCGACAGGCGGTGGACTATGGCTACACCTTC. It yields the protein CASSPRQAVDYGYTF.

The chain joins TRBV7-8 to TRBJ2-7; the D call may be TRBD1 or TRBD2 (5 bases each). Germline V CDR1 and CDR2: SGHVS, FQNEAQ. This CDR3 contains 17 residues. Deletions cut 1 base from V and 4 bases from J, with 20 bases between. The CDR3 region is CASSLGLLRGRAYEQYF. The CDR3 DNA reads TGTGCCAGCAGCTTAGGCCTACTTCGGGGCAGGGCGTACGAGCAGTACTTC. Variable domain in full (rest from reference TRBV7-8 and TRBJ2-7): GAGVSQSPRYKVAKRGQDVALRCDPISGHVSLFWYQQALGQGPEFLTYFQNEAQLDKSGLPSDRFFAERPEGSVSTLKIQRTQQEDSAVYLCASSLGLLRGRAYEQYFGPGTRLTVT.

The CDR3: CASTGHPSYNEQFF. The CDR3 DNA follows: TGTGCCAGCACCGGACATCCCTCATACAATGAGCAGTTCTTC. The rearrangement uses TRBV7-9 and TRBJ2-1; tentative D call: TRBD1 (5 bases). The germline CDR1 and CDR2 sequences are SEHNR and FQNEAQ (reference sequence). V lost 7 bases to trimming and J lost 4 bases, with 14 bases between them. This CDR3 spans 14 amino acids.

V usage is TRBV20-1 and J usage is TRBJ2-1; the D call may be TRBD1 or TRBD2 (5 bases each). In germline, CDR1 is DFQATT, CDR2 SNEGSKA (reference sequence). V lost 7 bases, J lost 2 bases, and 9 bases lay in between. CDR3 size: 12 residues. The CDR3 DNA sequence: TGCAGTGTCAGGGAGACCTACAATGAGCAGTTCTTC. Translating it yields CSVRETYNEQFF.